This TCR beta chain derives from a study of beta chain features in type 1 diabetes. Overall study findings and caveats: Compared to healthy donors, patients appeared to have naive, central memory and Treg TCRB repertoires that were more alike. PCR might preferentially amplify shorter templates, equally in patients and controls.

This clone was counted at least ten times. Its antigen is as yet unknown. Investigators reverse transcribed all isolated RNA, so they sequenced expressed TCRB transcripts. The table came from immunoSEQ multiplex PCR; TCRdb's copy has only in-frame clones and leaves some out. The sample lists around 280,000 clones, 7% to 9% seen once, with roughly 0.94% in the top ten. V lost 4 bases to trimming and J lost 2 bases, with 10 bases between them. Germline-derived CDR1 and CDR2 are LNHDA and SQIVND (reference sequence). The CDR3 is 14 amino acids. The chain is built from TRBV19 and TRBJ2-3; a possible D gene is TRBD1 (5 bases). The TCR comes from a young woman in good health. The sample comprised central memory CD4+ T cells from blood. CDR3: CASSTFRVTDTQYF. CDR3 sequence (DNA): TGTGCCAGTAGTACCTTCAGGGTCACAGATACGCAGTATTTT. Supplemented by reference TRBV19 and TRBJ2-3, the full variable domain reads DGGITQSPKYLFRKEGQNVTLSCEQNLNHDAMYWYRQDPGQGLRLIYYSQIVNDFQKGDIAEGYSVSREKKESFPLTVTSAQKNPTAFYLCASSTFRVTDTQYFGPGTRLTVL.